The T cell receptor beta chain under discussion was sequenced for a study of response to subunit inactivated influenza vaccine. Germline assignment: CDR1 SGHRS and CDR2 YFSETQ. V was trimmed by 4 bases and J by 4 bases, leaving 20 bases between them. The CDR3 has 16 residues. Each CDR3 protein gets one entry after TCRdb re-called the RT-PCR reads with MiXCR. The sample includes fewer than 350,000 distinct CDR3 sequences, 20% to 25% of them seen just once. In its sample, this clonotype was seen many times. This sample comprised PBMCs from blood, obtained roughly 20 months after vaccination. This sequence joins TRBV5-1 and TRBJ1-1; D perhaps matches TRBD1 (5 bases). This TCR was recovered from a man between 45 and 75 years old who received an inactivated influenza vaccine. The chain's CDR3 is CASSIGTGIRGTEAFF. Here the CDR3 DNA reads TGCGCCAGCAGCATCGGGACTGGGATTCGTGGCACTGAAGCTTTCTTT.